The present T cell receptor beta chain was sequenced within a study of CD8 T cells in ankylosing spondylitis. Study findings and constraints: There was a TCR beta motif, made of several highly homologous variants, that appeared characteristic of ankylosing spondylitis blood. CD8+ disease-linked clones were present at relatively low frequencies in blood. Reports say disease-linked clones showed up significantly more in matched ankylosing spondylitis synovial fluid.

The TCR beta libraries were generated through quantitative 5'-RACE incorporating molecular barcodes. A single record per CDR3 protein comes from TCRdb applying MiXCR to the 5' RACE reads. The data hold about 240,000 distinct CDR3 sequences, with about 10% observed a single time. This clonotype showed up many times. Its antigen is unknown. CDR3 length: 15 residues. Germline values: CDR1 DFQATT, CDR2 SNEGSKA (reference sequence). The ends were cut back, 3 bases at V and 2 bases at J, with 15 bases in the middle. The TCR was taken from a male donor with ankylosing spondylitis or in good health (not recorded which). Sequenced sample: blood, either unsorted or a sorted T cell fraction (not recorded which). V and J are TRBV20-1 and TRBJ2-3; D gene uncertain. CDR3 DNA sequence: TGCAGTGCTAGTTCCTCCTCCTCACCCACAGATACGCAGTATTTT. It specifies CSASSSSSPTDTQYF.